This record covers a single TCR beta chain. The target antigen is unknown. These data come from a study of T cells in Graves' hyperthyroidism and ophthalmopathy. Study-wide points: Ophthalmopathy onset followed model prediction by a median approximately 6.2 months.

Germline CDR1 and CDR2: SGHDN and FVKESK. The CDR3 length is 13 residues. V lost 1 base and J 2 bases, leaving 5 bases between the germline ends. On the basis of clinical symptoms, serum thyroxine and TRAb, thyroid ultrasound and orbital computed tomography, diagnoses were made. RNA transcripts served as the template for amplifying TCR beta CDR3 regions. TCR CDR3 underwent first-round RT-PCR with the HTBI primer set. Via MiXCR, TCRdb re-called the multiplex PCR reads, giving one row per CDR3 protein. The sample holds fewer than 250,000 distinct CDR3 sequences, around 17% seen once. The rearrangement joins TRBV14 to TRBJ2-5; D ambiguous. The sample comprised blood. The TCR comes from a woman aged 18-29 years with Graves' ophthalmopathy. The CDR3 loop reads CASSQGDQETQYF. The CDR3 nucleotides read TGTGCCAGCAGCCAAGGGGATCAAGAGACCCAGTACTTC.